This T cell receptor (beta chain) was captured in a study of cytomegalovirus exposure and HLA in healthy donors. The primer mix had 60 Vbeta and 13 Jbeta primers. Method: immunoSEQ multiplex PCR; TCRdb's copy keeps in-frame clones and lacks some. The sample has over 100,000 clones, roughly 80% seen once; the top ten hold roughly 23%. Study-level findings and limits: A few CMV-associated chains proved CMV antigen-specific in vitro.

Worth noting for this clone: Its target is unknown.

Material for sequencing was PBMCs. The TCR was taken from a man aged 25-45 years in good health and CMV-seropositive.

The CDR3 here is CASSQDEAPNEKLFF. Written as DNA, the CDR3 is TGCGCCAGCAGCCAAGATGAGGCACCCAATGAAAAACTGTTTTTT. V and J are TRBV4-1 and TRBJ1-4; no firm D call. Per germline, CDR1 MGHRA and CDR2 YSYEKL. V lost 0 bases, J lost 5 bases, and 10 bases lay in between. The CDR3 has 15 amino acids.